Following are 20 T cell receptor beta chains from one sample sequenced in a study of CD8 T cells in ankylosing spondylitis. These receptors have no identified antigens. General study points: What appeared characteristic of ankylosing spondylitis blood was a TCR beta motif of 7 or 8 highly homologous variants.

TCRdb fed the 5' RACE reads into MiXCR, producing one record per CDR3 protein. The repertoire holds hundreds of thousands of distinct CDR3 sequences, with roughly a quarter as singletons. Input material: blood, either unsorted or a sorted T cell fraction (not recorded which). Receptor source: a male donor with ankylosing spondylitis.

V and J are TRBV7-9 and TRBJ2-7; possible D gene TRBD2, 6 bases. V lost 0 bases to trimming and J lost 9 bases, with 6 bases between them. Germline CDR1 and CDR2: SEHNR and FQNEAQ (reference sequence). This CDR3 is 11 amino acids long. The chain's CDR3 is CASSLAGGQYF. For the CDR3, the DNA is TGTGCCAGCAGCTTAGCCGGGGGGCAGTACTTC.

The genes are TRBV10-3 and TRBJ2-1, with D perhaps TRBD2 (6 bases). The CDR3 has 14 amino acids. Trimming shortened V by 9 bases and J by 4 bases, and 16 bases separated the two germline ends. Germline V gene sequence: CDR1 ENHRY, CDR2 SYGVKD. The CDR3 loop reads CAITGDRRYNEQFF. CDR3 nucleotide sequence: TGTGCCATTACGGGGGATCGCCGATACAATGAGCAGTTCTTC.

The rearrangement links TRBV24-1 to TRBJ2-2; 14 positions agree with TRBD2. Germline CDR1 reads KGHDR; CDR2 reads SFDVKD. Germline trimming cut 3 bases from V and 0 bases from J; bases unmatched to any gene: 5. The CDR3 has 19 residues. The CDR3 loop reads CATSDPGLAGAANTGELFF. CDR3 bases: TGTGCCACCAGTGATCCGGGACTAGCGGGAGCGGCGAACACCGGGGAGCTGTTTTTT.

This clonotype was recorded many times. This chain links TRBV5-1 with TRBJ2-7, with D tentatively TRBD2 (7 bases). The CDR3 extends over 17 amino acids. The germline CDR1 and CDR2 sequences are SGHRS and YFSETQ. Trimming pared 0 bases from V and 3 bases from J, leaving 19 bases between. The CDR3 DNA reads TGCGCCAGCAGCTTGGGGCGGGGGCGCATTCCCCTCTACGAGCAGTACTTC. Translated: CASSLGRGRIPLYEQYF.

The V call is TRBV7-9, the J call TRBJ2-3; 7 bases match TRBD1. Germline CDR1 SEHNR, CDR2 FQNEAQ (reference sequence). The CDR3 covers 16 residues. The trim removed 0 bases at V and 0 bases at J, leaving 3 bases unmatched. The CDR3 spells CASSLATGRSTDTQYF. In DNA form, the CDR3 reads TGTGCCAGCAGCTTAGCGACAGGGCGGAGCACAGATACGCAGTATTTT. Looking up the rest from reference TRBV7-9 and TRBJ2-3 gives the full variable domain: DTGVSQNPRHKITKRGQNVTFRCDPISEHNRLYWYRQTLGQGPEFLTYFQNEAQLEKSRLLSDRFSAERPKGSFSTLEIQRTEQGDSAMYLCASSLATGRSTDTQYFGPGTRLTVL.

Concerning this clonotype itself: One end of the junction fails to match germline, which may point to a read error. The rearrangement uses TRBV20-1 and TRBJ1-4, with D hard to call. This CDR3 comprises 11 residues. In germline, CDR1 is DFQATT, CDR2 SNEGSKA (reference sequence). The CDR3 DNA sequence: TGCAGTGCTAGCCGCCTTGAAAGACTGTTTTTT. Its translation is CSASRLERLFF.

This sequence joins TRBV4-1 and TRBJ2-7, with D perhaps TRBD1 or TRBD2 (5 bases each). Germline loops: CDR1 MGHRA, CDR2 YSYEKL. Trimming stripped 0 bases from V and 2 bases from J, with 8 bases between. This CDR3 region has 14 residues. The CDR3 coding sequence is TGCGCCAGCAGCCAAGAACCGGGACCCTACGAGCAGTACGTC. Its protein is CASSQEPGPYEQYV.

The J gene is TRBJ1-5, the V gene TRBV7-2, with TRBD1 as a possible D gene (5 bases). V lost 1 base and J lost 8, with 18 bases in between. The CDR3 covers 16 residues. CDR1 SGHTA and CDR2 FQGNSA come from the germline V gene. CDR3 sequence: CASSLVAGPATEPQHF. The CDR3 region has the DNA TGTGCCAGCAGCTTAGTCGCGGGGCCGGCAACGGAGCCCCAGCATTTT.

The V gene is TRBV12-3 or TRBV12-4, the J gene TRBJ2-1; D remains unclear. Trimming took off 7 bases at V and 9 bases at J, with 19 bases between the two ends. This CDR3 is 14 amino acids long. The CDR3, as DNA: TGTGCCAGCACAGTGTTAGCATCATATGGTGAGCAGTTCTTC. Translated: CASTVLASYGEQFF.

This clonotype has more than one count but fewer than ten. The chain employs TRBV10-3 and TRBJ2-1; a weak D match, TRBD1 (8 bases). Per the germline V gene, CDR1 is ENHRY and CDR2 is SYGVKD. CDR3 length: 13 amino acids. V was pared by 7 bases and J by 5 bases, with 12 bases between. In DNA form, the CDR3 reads TGTGCCATCAAAACAGGGGGGGACAATGAGCAGTTCTTC. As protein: CAIKTGGDNEQFF.

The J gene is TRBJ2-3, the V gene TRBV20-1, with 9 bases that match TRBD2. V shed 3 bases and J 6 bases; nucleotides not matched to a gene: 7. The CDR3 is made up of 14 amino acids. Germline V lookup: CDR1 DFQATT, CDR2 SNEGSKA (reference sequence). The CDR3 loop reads CSASTRGGVDTQYF. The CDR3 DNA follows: TGCAGTGCTAGTACCCGCGGGGGGGTGGATACGCAGTATTTT.

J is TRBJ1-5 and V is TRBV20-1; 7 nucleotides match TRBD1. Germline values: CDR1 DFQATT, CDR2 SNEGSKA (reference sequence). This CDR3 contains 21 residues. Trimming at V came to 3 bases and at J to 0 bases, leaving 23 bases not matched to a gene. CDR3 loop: CSASPFPDRQGTWDSNQPQHF. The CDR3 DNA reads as TGCAGTGCTAGCCCGTTTCCTGATAGACAGGGAACGTGGGATAGCAATCAGCCCCAGCATTTT.

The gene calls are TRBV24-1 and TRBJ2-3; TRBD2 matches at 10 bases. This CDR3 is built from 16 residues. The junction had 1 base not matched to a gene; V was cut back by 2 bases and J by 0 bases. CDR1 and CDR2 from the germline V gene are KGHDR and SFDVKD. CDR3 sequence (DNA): TGTGCCACCAGTGATTGGACTAGCGGTAGCACAGATACGCAGTATTTT. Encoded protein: CATSDWTSGSTDTQYF.

CDR3 region: CSATLDLTGYGYTF. The DNA of the CDR3 is TGCAGTGCTACACTGGACCTAACTGGGTATGGCTACACCTTC. This rearrangement joins TRBV20-1 to TRBJ1-2, with no clear D. This CDR3 contains 14 residues. V was cut by 4 bases and J by 5 bases, with 17 bases left in between. Germline V lookup: CDR1 DFQATT, CDR2 SNEGSKA (reference sequence).

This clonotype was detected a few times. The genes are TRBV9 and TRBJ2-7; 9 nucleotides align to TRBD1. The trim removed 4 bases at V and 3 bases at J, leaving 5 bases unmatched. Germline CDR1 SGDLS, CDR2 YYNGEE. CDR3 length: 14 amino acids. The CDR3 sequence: CASSSGQGLYEQYF. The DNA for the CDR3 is TGTGCCAGCAGCTCGGGACAGGGCCTCTACGAGCAGTACTTC.

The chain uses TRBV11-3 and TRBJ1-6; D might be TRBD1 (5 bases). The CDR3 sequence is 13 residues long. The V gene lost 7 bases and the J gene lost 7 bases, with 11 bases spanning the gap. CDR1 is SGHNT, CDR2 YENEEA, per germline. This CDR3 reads CASNQGANSPLHF. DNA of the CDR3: TGTGCCAGCAATCAGGGAGCGAATTCACCCCTCCACTTT.

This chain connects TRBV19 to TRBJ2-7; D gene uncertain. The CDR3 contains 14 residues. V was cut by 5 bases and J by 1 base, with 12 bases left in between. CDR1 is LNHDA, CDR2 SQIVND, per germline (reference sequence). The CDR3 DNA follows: TGTGCCAGTAGTCCAAGGACCGATTCCTACGAGCAGTACGTC. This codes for CASSPRTDSYEQYV.

The CDR3, as DNA: TGTGCCAGCACCCTAGACGCTGGTGGTGGTGAGCAGTTCTTC. As protein: CASTLDAGGGEQFF. The chain joins TRBV12-3 or TRBV12-4 to TRBJ2-1, with D hard to call. Trimming cost V 7 bases and J 9 bases, with 19 bases left between them. The length of the CDR3 is 14 residues.

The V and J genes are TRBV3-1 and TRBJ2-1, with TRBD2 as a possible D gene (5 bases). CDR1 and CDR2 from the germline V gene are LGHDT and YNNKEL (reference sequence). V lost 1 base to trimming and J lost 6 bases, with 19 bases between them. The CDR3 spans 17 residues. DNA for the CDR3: TGTGCCAGCAGCCAAGCCCTGGGAGCCCACAACACCAATGAGCAGTTCTTC. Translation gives CASSQALGAHNTNEQFF.

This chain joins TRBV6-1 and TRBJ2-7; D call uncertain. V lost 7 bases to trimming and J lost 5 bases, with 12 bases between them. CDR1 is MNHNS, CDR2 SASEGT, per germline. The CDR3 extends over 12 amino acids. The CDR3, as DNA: TGTGCCAGCAAGAACGGAGCCAACGAGCAGTACGTC. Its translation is CASKNGANEQYV.